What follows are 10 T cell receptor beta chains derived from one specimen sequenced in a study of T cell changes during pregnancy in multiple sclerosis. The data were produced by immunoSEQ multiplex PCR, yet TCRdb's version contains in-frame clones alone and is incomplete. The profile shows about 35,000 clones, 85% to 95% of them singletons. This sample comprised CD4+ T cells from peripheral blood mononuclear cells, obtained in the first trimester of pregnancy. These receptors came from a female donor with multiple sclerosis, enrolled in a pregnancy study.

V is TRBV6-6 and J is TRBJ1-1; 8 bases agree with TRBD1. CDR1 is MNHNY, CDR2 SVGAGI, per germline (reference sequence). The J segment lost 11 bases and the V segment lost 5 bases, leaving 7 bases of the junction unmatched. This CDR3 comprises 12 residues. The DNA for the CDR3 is TGTGCCAGCAGTCCCGACAGGGGCAGGGCTTTCTTT. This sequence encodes CASSPDRGRAFF.

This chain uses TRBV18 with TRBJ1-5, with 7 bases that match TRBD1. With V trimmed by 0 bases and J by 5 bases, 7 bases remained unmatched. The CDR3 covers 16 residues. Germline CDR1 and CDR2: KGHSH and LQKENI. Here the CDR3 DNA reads TGTGCCAGCTCACCACCCCGGGCACAGGGGCATCAGCCCCAGCATTTT. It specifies CASSPPRAQGHQPQHF.

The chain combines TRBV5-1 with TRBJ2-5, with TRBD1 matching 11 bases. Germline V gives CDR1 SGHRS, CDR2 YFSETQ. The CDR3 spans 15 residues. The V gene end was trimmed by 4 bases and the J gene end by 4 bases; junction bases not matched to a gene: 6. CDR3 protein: CASSNSDRGRETQYF. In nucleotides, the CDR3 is TGCGCCAGCAGCAACTCGGACAGGGGGCGAGAGACCCAGTACTTC.

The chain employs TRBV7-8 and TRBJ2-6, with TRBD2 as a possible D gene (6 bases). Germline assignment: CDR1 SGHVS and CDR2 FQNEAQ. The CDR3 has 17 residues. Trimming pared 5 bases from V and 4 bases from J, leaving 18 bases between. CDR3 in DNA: TGTGCCAGCAGCCCCAGCGGGCGAGGTCGGGGGGCCAACGTCCTGACTTTC. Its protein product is CASSPSGRGRGANVLTF.

CDR3 sequence: CASSLALLAGTYNEQFF. CDR3 nucleotide sequence: TGTGCCAGCAGCTTAGCGCTACTAGCGGGGACCTACAATGAGCAGTTCTTC. The rearrangement links TRBV7-9 to TRBJ2-1; 10 nucleotides match TRBD2. V gave up 0 bases and J gave up 2 bases; unmatched junction bases: 4. The CDR3 has 17 amino acids. The germline V gene has CDR1 SEHNR and CDR2 FQNEAQ (reference sequence).

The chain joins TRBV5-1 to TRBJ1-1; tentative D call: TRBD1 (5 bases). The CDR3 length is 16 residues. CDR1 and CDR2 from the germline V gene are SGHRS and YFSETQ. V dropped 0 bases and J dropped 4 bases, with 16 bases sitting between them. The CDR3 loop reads CASSLGSRGTGTEAFF. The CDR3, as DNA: TGCGCCAGCAGCTTGGGATCGCGGGGGACGGGCACTGAAGCTTTCTTT.

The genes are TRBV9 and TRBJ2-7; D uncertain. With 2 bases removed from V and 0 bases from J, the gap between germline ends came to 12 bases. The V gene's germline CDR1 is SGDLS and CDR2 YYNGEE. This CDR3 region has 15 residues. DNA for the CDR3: TGTGCCAGCAGCGTCGGTAGTCTTAGCTCCTACGAGCAGTACTTC. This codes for CASSVGSLSSYEQYF.

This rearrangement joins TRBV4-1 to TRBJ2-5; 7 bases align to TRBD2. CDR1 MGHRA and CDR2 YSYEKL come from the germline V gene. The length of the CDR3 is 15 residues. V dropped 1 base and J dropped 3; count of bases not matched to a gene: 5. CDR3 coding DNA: TGCGCCAGCAGCCAAGGGGAGGGGACTAAAGAGACCCAGTACTTC. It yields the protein CASSQGEGTKETQYF.

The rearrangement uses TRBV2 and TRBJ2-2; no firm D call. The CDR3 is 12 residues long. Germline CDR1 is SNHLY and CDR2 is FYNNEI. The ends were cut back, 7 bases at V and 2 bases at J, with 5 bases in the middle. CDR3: CASNRNTGELFF. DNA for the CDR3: TGTGCCAGCAACAGAAACACCGGGGAGCTGTTTTTT.

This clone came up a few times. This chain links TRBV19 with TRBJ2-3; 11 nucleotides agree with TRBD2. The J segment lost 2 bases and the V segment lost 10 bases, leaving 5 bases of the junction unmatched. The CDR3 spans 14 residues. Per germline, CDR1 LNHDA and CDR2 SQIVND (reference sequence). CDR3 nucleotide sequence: TGTGCCACTAGACTAGCGGGAAACACAGATACGCAGTATTTT. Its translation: CATRLAGNTDTQYF.